The 2 T cell receptor beta chains reported below all come from one sample, sequenced in a study of cytomegalovirus exposure and HLA in healthy donors. PCR was performed using 60 Vbeta and 13 Jbeta primers. Method: immunoSEQ multiplex PCR; TCRdb's copy keeps in-frame clones and lacks some. Of approximately 100,000 clones listed, 70% to 85% were seen once; the top ten hold 10% to 11%. Sequencing was performed on PBMCs. The source is a man aged 40-50 years in good health and CMV-seropositive.

Of note for this clone: At one boundary the junction diverges from the germline segment, which might be a read error. The chain couples TRBV6-5 to TRBJ1-3; TRBD1 might be the D (6 bases). Germline values: CDR1 MNHEY, CDR2 SVGAGI. The CDR3 is 16 amino acids. CDR3 amino acids: CASSYSKTGRGTTIYF. Written as DNA, the CDR3 is TGTGCCAGCAGTTACTCGAAGACAGGTCGGGGAACCACCATATATTTT.

The chain employs TRBV5-6 and TRBJ2-7; 8 bases align to TRBD1. This CDR3 spans 14 amino acids. J lost 4 bases, V lost 4 bases, and 7 bases had no gene match. In germline, CDR1 is SGHDT, CDR2 YYEEEE. CDR3 DNA sequence: TGTGCCAGCAGCCTTGGACAGGGATGGTACGAGCAGTACTTC. This sequence encodes CASSLGQGWYEQYF.